The clone carrying this T cell receptor beta chain came up a few times. Its specificity is not known. MiXCR was run by TCRdb on the RT-PCR reads, yielding one entry per CDR3 protein. Of roughly 700,000 distinct CDR3 sequences listed, over 11% are singletons. The CDR3 extends over 17 amino acids. V lost 0 bases and J 4 bases, leaving 17 bases between the germline ends. Germline CDR1 reads MNHEY; CDR2 reads SVGEGT. The data stem from a study of response to subunit inactivated influenza vaccine. Study-level points and caveats: It was suggested by the authors that few new T cells are recruited by each seasonal influenza vaccination.

The sample was PBMCs from blood, taken approximately 15 days before vaccination. The chain joins TRBV6-2 or TRBV6-3 to TRBJ2-3; D is undetermined. This sequence was found in a man between 45 and 60 years old who received an inactivated influenza vaccine. The CDR3 reads CASSYSRSSVQADTQYF. CDR3 nucleotide sequence: TGTGCCAGCAGTTACTCGAGGTCGTCAGTTCAGGCAGATACGCAGTATTTT.